These 2 T cell receptor beta chains were all obtained from the same sample, sequenced in a study of identical twins. TCRdb re-called the 5' RACE reads with MiXCR, one entry per CDR3 protein. The sample gives more than 400,000 distinct CDR3 sequences, roughly 15% of which show up once; about 0.47% is in the top ten. These data also featured in a second study, about yellow fever vaccine responses in identical twins.

Sequenced: CD4+ T cells sorted from blood. These receptors all come from a woman aged 18 to 35 in good health.

This clonotype has only a few counts. The genes are TRBV6-1 and TRBJ2-1; the match to TRBD1 covers 8 bases. CDR1 is MNHNS and CDR2 is SASEGT in the germline V gene. This CDR3 comprises 16 residues. Germline trimming cut 6 bases from V and 4 bases from J; bases unmatched to any gene: 11. CDR3 sequence reads: CASSHGTGYKYNEQFF. Here the CDR3 DNA reads TGTGCCAGCAGCCACGGGACAGGTTACAAATACAATGAGCAGTTCTTC.

Many counts were recorded for this clonotype. The J gene is TRBJ2-5, the V gene TRBV12-3 or TRBV12-4; 8 nucleotides line up with TRBD1. Germline trimming cut 5 bases from V and 2 bases from J; bases unmatched to any gene: 10. The CDR3 consists of 16 residues. The CDR3 DNA reads TGTGCCAGCAGTCCCCAGGGGGCGGGGCGTCAAGAGACCCAGTACTTC. This sequence encodes CASSPQGAGRQETQYF.